Listed below are T cell receptor beta chains from one sample, sequenced in a study of T cells expressing NK-cell markers. TCRdb re-called the 5' RACE reads and gives one entry per CDR3 protein, without DNA. The data show 550,000 to 600,000 distinct CDR3 sequences, and the top ten clones hold approximately 4%. The source material was blood T cells: a sorted CD56 or NKG2C T cell subset, CD4+ or CD8+ T cells, or bulk PBMC T cells (not recorded which). Receptors originate from a man younger than 35 in good health. The CDR3 runs from the conserved cysteine through the conserved F or W. Each record gives: J gene, V gene, CDR3 protein.

TRBJ2-1 TRBV7-2 CASSLEGGGFNEQFF
TRBJ2-5 TRBV7-2 CASSSEGVVRETQYF
TRBJ2-1 TRBV27 CASSRQGFSYNEQFF
TRBJ2-2 TRBV6-5 CASSYSTQGTGELFF
TRBJ2-1 TRBV12-3/TRBV12-4 CASETTSNNEQFF
TRBJ2-4 TRBV28 CASSSSGRLGNIQYF
TRBJ1-1 TRBV6-5 CASSYRLDSEAFF
TRBJ2-7 TRBV12-3/TRBV12-4 CASSISGITPGEQYF
TRBJ2-4 TRBV5-1 CASRDLLGNIQYF
TRBJ1-1 TRBV6-1 CASSGHYNTEAFF
TRBJ1-2 TRBV15 CATSRPSFLGGYTF
TRBJ2-1 TRBV12-3/TRBV12-4 CASSLDSHLHNEQFF
TRBJ2-3 TRBV7-2 CASSFPAAGTDTQYF
TRBJ1-4 TRBV7-2 CASSAGPGPNEKLFF
TRBJ1-5 TRBV28 CASSLAGRSNQPQHF
TRBJ2-3 TRBV7-6 CASSFGSAGTDTQYF
TRBJ2-1 TRBV10-3 CAIGLGGSYNEQFF
TRBJ2-3 TRBV12-3/TRBV12-4 CASNPSGTGTTDTQYF
TRBJ2-5 TRBV27 CASISGGRIRQETQYF
TRBJ2-5 TRBV12-3/TRBV12-4 CASAGEMYQETQYF
TRBJ2-1 TRBV5-1 CASSSSGTVGDNEQFF
TRBJ1-1 TRBV2 CASASGMNTEAFF
TRBJ2-1 TRBV7-2 CASRGTSGSLDEQFF
TRBJ1-2 TRBV5-1 CASSLVGGSEGYTF
TRBJ2-7 TRBV28 CASSSSGPNSYEQYF
TRBJ2-5 TRBV7-9 CASSFYGGETQYF
TRBJ2-7 TRBV7-2 CASSLARGTGGRKQYF
TRBJ2-1 TRBV5-6 CASSPTGDHEQFF
TRBJ2-1 TRBV12-3/TRBV12-4 CASRPGTPAGEQFF
TRBJ1-2 TRBV29-1 CSVYPRGGSYGYTF
TRBJ2-1 TRBV20-1 CSASGLAGGDNEQFF
TRBJ1-2 TRBV4-3 CASSHRTEPYYGYTF
TRBJ2-3 TRBV29-1 CSVAGRARDTQYF
TRBJ2-7 TRBV7-3 CASSLTPAGAHEQYF
TRBJ2-4 TRBV11-3 CATLDRRETAKNIQYF
TRBJ2-1 TRBV5-1 CASSLHAGRVDNEQFF
TRBJ2-7 TRBV4-2 CASSQERSYEQYF
TRBJ1-5 TRBV18 CASSPGSQGGQPQHF
TRBJ2-5 TRBV2 CASFMASGETQYF
TRBJ2-2 TRBV20-1 CSAPAGGSYTGELFF
TRBJ2-1 TRBV11-2 CASSLDPSPFYNEQFF
TRBJ2-3 TRBV20-1 CSANGLAGGRGDTQYF
TRBJ2-7 TRBV7-3 CASSSGPPGEQYF
TRBJ1-1 TRBV6-1 CASSVRRGMNTEAFF
TRBJ2-2 TRBV12-3/TRBV12-4 CASFRWDNTGELFF
TRBJ2-7 TRBV9 CASSVETGDYEQYF
TRBJ2-2 TRBV6-1 CASTEDRVDGELFF
TRBJ1-1 TRBV4-2 CASSPFPGPNTEAFF
TRBJ2-5 TRBV20-1 CSAAPPGLAAYQETQYF
TRBJ2-7 TRBV4-3 CASSQDSLGYEQYF
TRBJ2-7 TRBV5-1 CASSPKPGTGPEKQYF
TRBJ2-7 TRBV6-5 CASSYGGQSSYEQYF
TRBJ1-5 TRBV12-3/TRBV12-4 CASSLGQGWQPQHF
TRBJ2-1 TRBV5-5 CASSHDPPGEQFF
TRBJ2-1 TRBV18 CASSPQYNEQFF
TRBJ2-1 TRBV11-2 CASTGSGGNEQFF
TRBJ2-2 TRBV7-9 CASSLPRTSNTGELFF
TRBJ2-1 TRBV18 CASSPGKTNEQFF